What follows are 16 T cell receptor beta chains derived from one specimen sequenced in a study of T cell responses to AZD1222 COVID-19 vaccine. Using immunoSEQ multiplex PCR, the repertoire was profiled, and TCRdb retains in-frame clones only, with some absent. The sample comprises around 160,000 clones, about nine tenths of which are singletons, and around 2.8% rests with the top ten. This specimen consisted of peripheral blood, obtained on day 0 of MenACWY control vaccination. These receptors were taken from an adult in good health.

In DNA form, the CDR3 reads TGTGCCTGGAGCTGGGGGCACACTGAAGCTTTCTTT. Amino acids: CAWSWGHTEAFF. V is TRBV30 and J is TRBJ1-1; TRBD1 is a possible D gene (6 bases). This CDR3 is built from 12 residues. Germline lookup yields CDR1 GTSNPN and CDR2 SVGIG (reference sequence). Trimming shortened V by 3 bases and J by 3 bases, and 8 bases separated the two germline ends.

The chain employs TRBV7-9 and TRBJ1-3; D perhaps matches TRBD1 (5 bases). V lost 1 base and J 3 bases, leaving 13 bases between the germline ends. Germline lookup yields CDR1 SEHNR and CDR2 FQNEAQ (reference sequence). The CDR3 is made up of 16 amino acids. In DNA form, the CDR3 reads TGTGCCAGCAGCTTAGGGGGCCGCGAAGATGGAAACACCATATATTTT. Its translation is CASSLGGREDGNTIYF.

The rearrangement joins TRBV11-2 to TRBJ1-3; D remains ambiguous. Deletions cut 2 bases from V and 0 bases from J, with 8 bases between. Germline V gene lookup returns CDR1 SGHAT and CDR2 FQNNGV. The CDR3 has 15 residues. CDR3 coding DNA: TGTGCCAGCAGCTTAACTTTTAGCTCTGGAAACACCATATATTTT. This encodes CASSLTFSSGNTIYF.

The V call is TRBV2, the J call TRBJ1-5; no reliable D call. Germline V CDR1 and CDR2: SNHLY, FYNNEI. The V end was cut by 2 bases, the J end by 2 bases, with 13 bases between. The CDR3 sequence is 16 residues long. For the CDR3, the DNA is TGTGCCAGCAGTGAATTTACCCCCGTCGGCAATCAGCCCCAGCATTTT. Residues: CASSEFTPVGNQPQHF.

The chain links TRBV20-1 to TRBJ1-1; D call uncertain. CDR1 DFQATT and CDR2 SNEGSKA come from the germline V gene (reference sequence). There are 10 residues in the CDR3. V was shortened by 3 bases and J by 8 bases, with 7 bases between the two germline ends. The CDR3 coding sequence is TGCAGTGCTAGTCGGGAGGAAGCTTTCTTT. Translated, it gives CSASREEAFF.

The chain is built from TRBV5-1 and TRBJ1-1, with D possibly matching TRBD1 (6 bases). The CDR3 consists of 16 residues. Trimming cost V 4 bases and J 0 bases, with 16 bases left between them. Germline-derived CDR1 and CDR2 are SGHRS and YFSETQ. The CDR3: CASSPRGHSMNTEAFF. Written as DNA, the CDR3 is TGCGCCAGCAGCCCCCGGGGGCACAGCATGAACACTGAAGCTTTCTTT. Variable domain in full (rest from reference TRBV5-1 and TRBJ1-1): KAGVTQTPRYLIKTRGQQVTLSCSPISGHRSVSWYQQTPGQGLQFLFEYFSETQRNKGNFPGRFSGRQFSNSRSEMNVSTLELGDSALYLCASSPRGHSMNTEAFFGQGTRLTVV.

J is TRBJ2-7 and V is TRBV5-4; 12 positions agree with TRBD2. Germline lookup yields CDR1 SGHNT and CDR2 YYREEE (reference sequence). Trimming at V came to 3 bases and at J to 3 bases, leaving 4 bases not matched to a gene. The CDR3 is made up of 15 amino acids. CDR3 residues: CASSSSGRADYEQYF. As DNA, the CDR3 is TGTGCCAGCAGCTCTAGCGGGAGGGCCGACTACGAGCAGTACTTC.

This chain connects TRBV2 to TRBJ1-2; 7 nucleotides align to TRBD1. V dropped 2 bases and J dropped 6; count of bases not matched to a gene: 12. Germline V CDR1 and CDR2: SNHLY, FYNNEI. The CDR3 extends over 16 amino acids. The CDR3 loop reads CASSELWGRGMNGYTF. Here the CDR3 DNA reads TGTGCCAGCAGTGAATTGTGGGGCAGGGGGATGAATGGCTACACCTTC.

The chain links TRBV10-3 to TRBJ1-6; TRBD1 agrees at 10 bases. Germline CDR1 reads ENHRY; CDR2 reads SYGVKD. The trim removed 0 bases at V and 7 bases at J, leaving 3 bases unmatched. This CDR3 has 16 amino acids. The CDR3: CAISESGQGYNSPLHF. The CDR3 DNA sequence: TGTGCCATCAGTGAGTCGGGACAGGGGTACAATTCACCCCTCCACTTT.

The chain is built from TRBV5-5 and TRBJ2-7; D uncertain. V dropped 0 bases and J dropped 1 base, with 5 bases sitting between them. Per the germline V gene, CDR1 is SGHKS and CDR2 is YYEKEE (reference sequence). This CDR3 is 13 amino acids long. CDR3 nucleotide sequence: TGTGCCAGCAGCTTGGCCTTTTCCTACGAGCAGTACTTC. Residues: CASSLAFSYEQYF.

Here the CDR3 DNA reads TGTGCCAGCAAGCCGGTGACTAATCAGCCCCAGCATTTT. As protein: CASKPVTNQPQHF. The chain has TRBV2 and TRBJ1-5; unclear D gene. Trimming removed 7 bases at V and 4 bases at J, with 11 bases between. The CDR3 is made up of 13 amino acids. Per germline, CDR1 SNHLY and CDR2 FYNNEI.

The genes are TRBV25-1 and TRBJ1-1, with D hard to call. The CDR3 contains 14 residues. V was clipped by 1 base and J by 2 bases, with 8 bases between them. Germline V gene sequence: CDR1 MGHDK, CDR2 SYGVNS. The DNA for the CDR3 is TGTGCCAGCAGTGAATCGACTTATAACACTGAAGCTTTCTTT. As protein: CASSESTYNTEAFF.

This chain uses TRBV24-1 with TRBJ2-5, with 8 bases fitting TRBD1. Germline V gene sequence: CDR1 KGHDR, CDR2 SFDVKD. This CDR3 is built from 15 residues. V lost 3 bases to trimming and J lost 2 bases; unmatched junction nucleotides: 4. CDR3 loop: CATSDLGTGQETQYF. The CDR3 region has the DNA TGTGCCACCAGTGATCTCGGGACAGGACAAGAGACCCAGTACTTC.

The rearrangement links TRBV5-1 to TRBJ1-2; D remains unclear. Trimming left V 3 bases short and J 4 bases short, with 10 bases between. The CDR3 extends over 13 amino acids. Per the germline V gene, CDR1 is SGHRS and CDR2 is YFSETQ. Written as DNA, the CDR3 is TGCGCCAGCAGCTCGCAGAACATCTATGGCTACACCTTC. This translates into CASSSQNIYGYTF.

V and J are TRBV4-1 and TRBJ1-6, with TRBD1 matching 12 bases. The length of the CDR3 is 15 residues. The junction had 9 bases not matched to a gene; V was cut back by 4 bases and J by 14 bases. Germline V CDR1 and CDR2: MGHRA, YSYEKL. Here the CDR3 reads CASSPQGQGARALHF. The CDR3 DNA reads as TGCGCCAGCAGCCCCCAGGGACAGGGGGCGAGGGCCCTCCACTTT.

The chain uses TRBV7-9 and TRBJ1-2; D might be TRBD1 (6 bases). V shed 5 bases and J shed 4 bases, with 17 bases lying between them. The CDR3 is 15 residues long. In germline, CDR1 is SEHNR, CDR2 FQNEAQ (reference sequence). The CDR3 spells CASSIHRVRGYGYTF. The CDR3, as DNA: TGTGCCAGCAGCATCCACAGGGTTAGGGGCTATGGCTACACCTTC. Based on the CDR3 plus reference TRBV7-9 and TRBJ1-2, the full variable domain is DTGVSQNPRHKITKRGQNVTFRCDPISEHNRLYWYRQTLGQGPEFLTYFQNEAQLEKSRLLSDRFSAERPKGSFSTLEIQRTEQGDSAMYLCASSIHRVRGYGYTFGSGTRLTVV.